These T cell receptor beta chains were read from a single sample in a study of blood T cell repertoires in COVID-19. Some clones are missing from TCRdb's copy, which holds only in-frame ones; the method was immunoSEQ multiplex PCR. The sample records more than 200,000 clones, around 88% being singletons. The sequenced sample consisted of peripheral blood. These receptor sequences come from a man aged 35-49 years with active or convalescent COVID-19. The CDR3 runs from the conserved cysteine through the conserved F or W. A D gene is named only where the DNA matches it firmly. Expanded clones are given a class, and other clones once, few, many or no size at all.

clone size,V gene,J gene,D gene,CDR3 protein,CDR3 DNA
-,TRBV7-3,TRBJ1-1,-,CASSPAGGRAFF,TGTGCCAGCAGCCCGGCGGGGGGTAGAGCTTTCTTT
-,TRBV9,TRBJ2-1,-,CARWGTGPYNEQFF,TGTGCCCGCTGGGGGACTGGACCCTACAATGAGCAGTTCTTC
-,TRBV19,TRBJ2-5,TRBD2,CASTPTSVHKETQYF,TGTGCCAGTACCCCGACTAGCGTACACAAAGAGACCCAGTACTTC
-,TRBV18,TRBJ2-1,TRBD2,CASSQPGLGVDEQFF,TGTGCCAGCTCACAGCCGGGACTAGGTGTGGATGAGCAGTTCTTC
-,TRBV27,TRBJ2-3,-,CASSNPPRGRGTDTQYF,TGTGCCAGCAGTAACCCCCCCAGGGGACGGGGCACAGATACGCAGTATTTT
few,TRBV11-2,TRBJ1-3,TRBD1,CASSGGTGNFYSGNTIYF,TGTGCCAGCAGCGGGGGGACAGGGAACTTCTACTCTGGAAACACCATATATTTT
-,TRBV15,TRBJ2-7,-,CATSRDQGRYEQYF,TGTGCCACCAGCAGAGATCAGGGGCGCTACGAGCAGTACTTC
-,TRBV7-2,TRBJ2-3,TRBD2,CASSLRGGLSTDTQYF,TGTGCCAGCAGCTTACGGGGGGGCCTAAGCACAGATACGCAGTATTTT
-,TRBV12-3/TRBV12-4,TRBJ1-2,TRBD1,CASRSGTGGGYTF,TGTGCCAGCAGATCCGGGACAGGGGGTGGCTACACCTTC
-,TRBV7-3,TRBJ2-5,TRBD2,CASSSGTNQETQYF,TGTGCCAGCAGCTCTGGGACTAATCAAGAGACCCAGTACTTC
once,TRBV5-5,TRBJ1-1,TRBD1,CASSLGTATEAFF,TGTGCCAGCAGCTTAGGGACAGCCACTGAAGCTTTCTTT
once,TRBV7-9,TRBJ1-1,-,CASSSGYTRDTEAFF,TGTGCCAGCAGCTCGGGATACACTCGGGACACTGAAGCTTTCTTT
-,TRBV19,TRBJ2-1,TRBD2,CASSIVPSGVDEQFF,TGTGCCAGTAGTATAGTACCTAGCGGGGTCGATGAGCAGTTCTTC
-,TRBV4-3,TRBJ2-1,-,CASSQDIGYEQFF,TGCGCCAGCAGCCAAGACATCGGGTATGAGCAGTTCTTC
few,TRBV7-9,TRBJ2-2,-,CASSLSSWVADDTGELFF,TGTGCCAGCAGCTTATCCTCTTGGGTAGCGGATGACACCGGGGAGCTGTTTTTT
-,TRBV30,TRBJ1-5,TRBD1,CAWNRQGDRRQPQHF,TGTGCCTGGAATAGACAGGGCGATCGGCGTCAGCCCCAGCATTTT
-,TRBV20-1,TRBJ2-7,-,CSASKVGEQYF,TGCAGTGCTTCTAAAGTTGGCGAGCAGTACTTC
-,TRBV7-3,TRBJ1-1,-,CASSSTGLTEAFF,TGTGCCAGCAGCTCGACAGGCTTAACTGAAGCTTTCTTT
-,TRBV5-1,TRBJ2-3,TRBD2,CASSLGGLAGGPRTDTQYF,TGCGCCAGCAGCTTGGGTGGACTAGCGGGGGGACCACGCACAGATACGCAGTATTTT
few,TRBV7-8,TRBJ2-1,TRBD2,CASSFPSGNFYNEQFF,TGTGCCAGCAGCTTCCCTAGCGGGAACTTTTACAATGAGCAGTTCTTC
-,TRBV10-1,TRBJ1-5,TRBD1,CASSESTGEGPQHF,TGCGCCAGCAGTGAGTCTACAGGGGAAGGACCCCAGCATTTT
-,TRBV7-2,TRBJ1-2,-,CASSLGVGSSGYTF,TGTGCCAGCAGCTTAGGGGTCGGGAGCTCTGGCTACACCTTC
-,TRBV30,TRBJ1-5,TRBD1,CAWSQDGTVNSNQPQHF,TGTGCCTGGAGCCAAGACGGGACAGTTAATAGCAATCAGCCCCAGCATTTT
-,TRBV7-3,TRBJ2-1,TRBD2,CASSNGLGLGNEQFF,TGTGCCAGCAGCAACGGACTAGGTCTGGGCAATGAGCAGTTCTTC
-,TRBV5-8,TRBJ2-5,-,CASNRFTLDQTQYF,TGTGCCAGCAATCGTTTCACCCTAGATCAGACCCAGTACTTC
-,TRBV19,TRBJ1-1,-,CASSRVRGNTEAFF,TGTGCCAGTAGTAGGGTCAGGGGGAACACTGAAGCTTTCTTT
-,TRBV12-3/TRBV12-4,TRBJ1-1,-,CASSYRLNTEAFF,TGTGCCAGCAGTTACAGGCTAAACACTGAAGCTTTCTTT
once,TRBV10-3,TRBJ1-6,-,CAISASTGNSPLHF,TGTGCCATCAGTGCATCGACTGGTAATTCACCCCTCCACTTT
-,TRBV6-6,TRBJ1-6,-,CASSWTETYNSPLHF,TGTGCCAGCAGTTGGACAGAAACATATAATTCACCCCTCCACTTT
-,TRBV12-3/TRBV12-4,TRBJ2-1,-,CASSFREGGEQFF,TGTGCCAGCAGTTTTAGAGAGGGAGGTGAGCAGTTCTTC
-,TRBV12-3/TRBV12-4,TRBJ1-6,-,CASRGQYNSPLHF,TGTGCCAGCAGAGGACAGTATAATTCACCCCTCCACTTT
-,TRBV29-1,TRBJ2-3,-,CSVEGGSTDTQYF,TGCAGCGTTGAAGGCGGGAGCACAGATACGCAGTATTTT
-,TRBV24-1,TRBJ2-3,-,CATSDSYTDTQYF,TGTGCCACCAGTGATTCGTACACAGATACGCAGTATTTT
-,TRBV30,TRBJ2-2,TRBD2,CAWSVAGANTGELFF,TGTGCCTGGAGTGTAGCGGGGGCGAACACCGGGGAGCTGTTTTTT
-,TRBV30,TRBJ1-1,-,CASGKMNTEAFF,TGTGCCTCAGGGAAAATGAACACTGAAGCTTTCTTT
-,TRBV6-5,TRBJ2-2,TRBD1,CASSSRGLATGELFF,TGTGCCAGCAGTAGCAGGGGGCTTGCCACCGGGGAGCTGTTTTTT
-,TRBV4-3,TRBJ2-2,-,CASSRGSGELFF,TGCGCCAGCAGCCGCGGATCCGGGGAGCTGTTTTTT
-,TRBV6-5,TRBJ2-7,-,CASSPDTYGYEQYF,TGTGCCAGCAGTCCTGACACGTACGGCTACGAGCAGTACTTC
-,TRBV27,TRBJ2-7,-,CASSLEVPPYEQYF,TGTGCCAGCAGTTTAGAGGTCCCTCCCTACGAGCAGTACTTC
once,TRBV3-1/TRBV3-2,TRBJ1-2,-,CASSQAQGYGYTF,TGTGCCAGCAGCCAAGCCCAGGGGTATGGCTACACCTTC
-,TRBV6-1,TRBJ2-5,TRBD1,CASSGPVGTGGETQYF,TGTGCCAGCAGTGGCCCAGTGGGGACAGGGGGTGAGACCCAGTACTTC
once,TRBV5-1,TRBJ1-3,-,CASRQSLSGNTIYF,TGCGCCAGCCGACAGTCACTCTCTGGAAACACCATATATTTT
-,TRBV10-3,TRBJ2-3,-,CAISGYGSSTDTQYF,TGTGCCATCAGTGGGTACGGTTCTAGCACAGATACGCAGTATTTT
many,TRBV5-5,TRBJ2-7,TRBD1,CASSSGQGVPYEQYF,TGTGCCAGCAGCTCCGGACAGGGGGTCCCCTACGAGCAGTACTTC
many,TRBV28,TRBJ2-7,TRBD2,CASSSLAGVNEQYF,TGTGCCAGCAGTTCGCTAGCGGGAGTAAACGAGCAGTACTTC
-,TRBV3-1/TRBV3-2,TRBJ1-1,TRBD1,CASTSDRGAGEAFF,TGTGCCAGCACCTCGGACAGGGGGGCCGGGGAAGCTTTCTTT
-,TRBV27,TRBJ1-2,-,CASSSGPTNYGYTF,TGTGCCAGCAGTTCAGGTCCAACTAACTATGGCTACACCTTC
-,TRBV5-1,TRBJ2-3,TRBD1,CASSLGTAKTDTQYF,TGCGCCAGCAGCCTCGGGACAGCAAAGACAGATACGCAGTATTTT